These 16 T cell receptor beta chains were all obtained from the same sample, sequenced in a study of T cells in women clearing cervical HPV infection listed by TCRdb under 2018. Receptors were amplified or captured by the immunoSEQ multiplex PCR assay. TCRdb retrieved this table from immuneACCESS and kept in-frame rearrangements only. Not all clones are present; in checked studies, unresolved V genes account for under half, and no reason is known for the remainder. The sample table gives 30,000 or so clones. 5.5% to 8.5% of the sample belongs to the ten largest clones. The sample consisted of blood buffy coat. The origin of the receptors is a woman aged 18-70 years with a cervical HPV16 infection that either progressed to CIN3+ or cleared (not recorded which).

To note about this clone: The read stops 3 residues short of the end of the CDR3; the missing end is completed from the germline J gene. The chain joins TRBV5-1 to TRBJ1-1; D gene ambiguous. Germline CDR1 and CDR2: SGHRS and YFSETQ. The CDR3 loop spans 13 amino acids. The CDR3 loop reads CASSQEMLTEAFF. Incomplete CDR3 DNA: TGCGCCAGCAGCCAGGAGATGTTAACCGAA. The full variable domain, its missing parts supplied by reference TRBV5-1 and TRBJ1-1, is KAGVTQTPRYLIKTRGQQVTLSCSPISGHRSVSWYQQTPGQGLQFLFEYFSETQRNKGNFPGRFSGRQFSNSRSEMNVSTLELGDSALYLCASSQEMLTEAFFGQGTRLTVV.

Note on this clone: The DNA ends 3 residues before the CDR3 does, and the rest of the CDR3 is filled in from the germline J gene. The chain carries TRBV5-6 and TRBJ2-7; D is undetermined. This CDR3 spans 13 amino acids. CDR1 is SGHDT, CDR2 YYEEEE, per germline. V was clipped by 6 bases and J by 6 bases, with 16 bases between them. CDR3 sequence: CASNAAATTEQYF. CDR3 bases read: TGTGCCAGCAATGCGGCCGCGACGACCGAG.

Points on this clone: The CDR3 extends 3 residues past the end of the read, so its final part is completed from the germline J gene. This chain links TRBV20-1 with TRBJ2-7; tentatively, D is TRBD1 (8 bases). Germline V gene data show CDR1 as DFQATT and CDR2 as SNEGSKA (reference sequence). This CDR3 has 15 residues. Trimming removed 4 bases at V and 5 bases at J, with 21 bases between. Incomplete CDR3 DNA: TGCAGTGCTACCGATCCCCGGACAGGGAGGGACGAG. This gives the protein CSATDPRTGRDE. The whole CDR3 reads CSATDPRTGRDEQYF.

With regard to this clone: With the read ending 3 residues before the CDR3 end, the germline J gene is used to fill in that end. The rearrangement uses TRBV5-6 and TRBJ2-2; no firm D call. This CDR3 comprises 13 residues. CDR1 and CDR2 from the germline V gene are SGHDT and YYEEEE. V lost 0 bases to trimming and J lost 3 bases, with 3 bases between them. CDR3 in amino acids: CASSLAYTGELFF. Partial CDR3 DNA: TGTGCCAGCAGCTTGGCCTACACCGGGGAG.

As concerns this clone: The CDR3 end is not reached by the read, which stops 3 residues before it; the germline J gene fills it in. V usage is TRBV7-6 and J usage is TRBJ2-1; TRBD1 agrees at 7 bases. The length of the CDR3 is 15 residues. V gave up 4 bases and J gave up 5 bases; unmatched junction bases: 8. Germline CDR1 reads SGHVS; CDR2 reads FNYEAQ. The chain's CDR3 is CASSYFEGANNEQFF. CDR3 bases read: TGTGCCAGCAGCTACTTCGAGGGGGCTAACAATGAG.

About this clone: Coverage ceases 3 residues before the CDR3 finishes, and the germline J gene fills in the end. The chain recombines TRBV20-1 with TRBJ1-4; TRBD1 agrees at 8 bases. The CDR3 loop spans 14 amino acids. CDR1 and CDR2 (germline): DFQATT, SNEGSKA (reference sequence). V dropped 4 bases and J dropped 4; count of bases not matched to a gene: 5. The part of the CDR3 DNA that was read is TGCAGTGCTACAGGGACAGGCCTTAATGAAAAA. It encodes CSATGTGLNEK. The whole CDR3 protein reads CSATGTGLNEKLFF.

CDR3 sequence reads: CSASIGGNLYSNQPQHF. The DNA read from the CDR3 is TGCAGTGCTAGTATTGGGGGGAACCTATATAGCAATCAGCCC. The rearrangement links TRBV20-1 to TRBJ1-5; maybe TRBD1 (5 bases). The read comes to an end 3 residues before the CDR3 does, leaving the germline J gene to fill in the end. V lost 3 bases and J 0 bases, leaving 18 bases between the germline ends. In germline, CDR1 is DFQATT, CDR2 SNEGSKA (reference sequence). CDR3 length: 17 amino acids.

On this clone: The junction departs from the called germline gene at one end, perhaps through a read error. The read terminates 3 residues ahead of where the CDR3 ends, so the germline J gene completes it. Other DNA variants within this sample encode the same CDR3. The V and J genes are TRBV10-3 and TRBJ1-2; 10 nucleotides align to TRBD1. The CDR3 loop spans 12 amino acids. Germline CDR1 ENHRY, CDR2 SYGVKD. CDR3 bases read: TGTGCTATCAGCGGACAGGGGGATGGC. Translating gives CAISGQGDG. The CDR3 in full is CAISGQGDGYTF.

Remarks on this clone: The observed sequence ends 3 residues before the CDR3 terminus, with the missing tail filled in from the germline J gene. The rearrangement links TRBV6-2 or TRBV6-3 to TRBJ2-3, with D possibly matching TRBD2 (6 bases). This CDR3 is built from 17 residues. Between the trimmed V and J ends, which lost 6 bases and 0 bases, there was a span of 19 bases. CDR1 is MNHEY, CDR2 SVGEGT, per germline. The CDR3: CASRYPSYGGSTDTQYF. CDR3 bases read: TGTGCCAGCAGATACCCTTCATACGGGGGTAGCACAGATACG.

Comments on this clone: The read comes to an end 3 residues before the CDR3 does, leaving the germline J gene to fill in the end. This chain connects TRBV10-1 to TRBJ2-1, with D uncertain. The CDR3 covers 13 residues. V lost 2 bases to trimming and J lost 4 bases, with 6 bases between them. CDR1 and CDR2 (germline): WNHNN, SYGVQD (reference sequence). Partial CDR3 DNA: TGCGCCAGCAGTGAGGGTACTTACAATGAG. Encoded protein: CASSEGTYNE. The whole CDR3 sequence is CASSEGTYNEQFF.

On this clone: The CDR3 end lies 3 residues beyond the end of the read and is filled in from the germline J gene. The rearrangement links TRBV10-2 to TRBJ2-3, with TRBD1 identical over 7 bases. V lost 0 bases to trimming and J lost 6 bases; unmatched junction nucleotides: 3. This CDR3 has 14 amino acids. From germline, CDR1 is WSHSY and CDR2 SAAADI. This chain's CDR3 is CASSESTGWDTQYF. The DNA read from the CDR3 is TGCGCCAGCAGTGAGTCGACAGGGTGGGATACG.

A word on this clone: The read falls 3 residues short of the CDR3 end, and the missing part is taken from the germline J gene. The chain is built from TRBV11-1 and TRBJ2-7; a weak D match, TRBD1 (6 bases). Germline values: CDR1 SGHAT, CDR2 FQDESV (reference sequence). V was shortened by 3 bases and J by 0 bases, with 9 bases between the two germline ends. The CDR3 spans 14 residues. CDR3 bases read: TGTGCCAGCAGCTTCGACAGGACCTCCTACGAG. The encoded protein is CASSFDRTSYE. The full CDR3 protein is CASSFDRTSYEQYF.

Concerning this clone itself: Sequencing ends 3 residues short of the CDR3 end; the germline J gene provides the rest. This chain joins TRBV6-8 and TRBJ2-5; 9 nucleotides align to TRBD1. This CDR3 is 17 amino acids long. Trimming removed 7 bases from V and 7 bases from J; junction bases left unmatched: 19. In germline, CDR1 is MNHGY, CDR2 SAAAGT. The covered CDR3 bases are TGTGCCAGCACTTTATTGATGACAGGGGGGGGGTGGCTGACC. Translation: CASTLLMTGGGWLT. The full CDR3 is CASTLLMTGGGWLTQYF.

Turning to this clone: Read data end 3 residues before the CDR3 end; the end is taken from the germline J gene. The chain combines TRBV20-1 with TRBJ2-7, with 9 bases identical to TRBD1. CDR3 size: 15 residues. Germline V gene sequence: CDR1 DFQATT, CDR2 SNEGSKA (reference sequence). The V gene end was trimmed by 1 base and the J gene end by 3 bases; junction bases not matched to a gene: 7. The CDR3 bases that were read are TGCAGTGCTAGAGCGTCGGACAGGGGAATCTACGAG. As protein: CSARASDRGIYE. In full, the CDR3 reads CSARASDRGIYEQYF.

Points on this clone: The observed sequence ends 3 residues before the CDR3 terminus, with the missing tail filled in from the germline J gene. This sequence joins TRBV18 and TRBJ1-3; TRBD1 matches at 9 bases. J gave up 4 bases and V 3 bases, and 7 bases lay outside the gene matches. This CDR3 comprises 16 residues. CDR1 and CDR2 from the germline V gene are KGHSH and LQKENI. CDR3 bases read: TGTGCCAGCTCACCTCCGGGACAGGGTGCCGGAAACACC. Residues: CASSPPGQGAGNT. The CDR3 as a whole reads CASSPPGQGAGNTIYF. The whole variable domain, remainder taken from reference TRBV18 and TRBJ1-3, is NAGVMQNPRHLVRRRGQEARLRCSPMKGHSHVYWYRQLPEEGLKFMVYLQKENIIDESGMPKERFSAEFPKEGPSILRIQQVVRGDSAAYFCASSPPGQGAGNTIYFGEGSWLTVV.

In regard to this clone: The read halts 3 residues ahead of the CDR3 end, with the missing end drawn from the germline J gene. The chain recombines TRBV20-1 with TRBJ1-4; no firm D call. Germline-derived CDR1 and CDR2 are DFQATT and SNEGSKA (reference sequence). With 0 bases removed from V and 5 bases from J, the gap between germline ends came to 10 bases. The CDR3 length is 14 residues. The sequenced part of the CDR3 DNA is TGCAGTGCTAGAGAGGGCAGCTCCAATGAAAAA. Protein: CSAREGSSNEK. The whole CDR3 region reads CSAREGSSNEKLFF.